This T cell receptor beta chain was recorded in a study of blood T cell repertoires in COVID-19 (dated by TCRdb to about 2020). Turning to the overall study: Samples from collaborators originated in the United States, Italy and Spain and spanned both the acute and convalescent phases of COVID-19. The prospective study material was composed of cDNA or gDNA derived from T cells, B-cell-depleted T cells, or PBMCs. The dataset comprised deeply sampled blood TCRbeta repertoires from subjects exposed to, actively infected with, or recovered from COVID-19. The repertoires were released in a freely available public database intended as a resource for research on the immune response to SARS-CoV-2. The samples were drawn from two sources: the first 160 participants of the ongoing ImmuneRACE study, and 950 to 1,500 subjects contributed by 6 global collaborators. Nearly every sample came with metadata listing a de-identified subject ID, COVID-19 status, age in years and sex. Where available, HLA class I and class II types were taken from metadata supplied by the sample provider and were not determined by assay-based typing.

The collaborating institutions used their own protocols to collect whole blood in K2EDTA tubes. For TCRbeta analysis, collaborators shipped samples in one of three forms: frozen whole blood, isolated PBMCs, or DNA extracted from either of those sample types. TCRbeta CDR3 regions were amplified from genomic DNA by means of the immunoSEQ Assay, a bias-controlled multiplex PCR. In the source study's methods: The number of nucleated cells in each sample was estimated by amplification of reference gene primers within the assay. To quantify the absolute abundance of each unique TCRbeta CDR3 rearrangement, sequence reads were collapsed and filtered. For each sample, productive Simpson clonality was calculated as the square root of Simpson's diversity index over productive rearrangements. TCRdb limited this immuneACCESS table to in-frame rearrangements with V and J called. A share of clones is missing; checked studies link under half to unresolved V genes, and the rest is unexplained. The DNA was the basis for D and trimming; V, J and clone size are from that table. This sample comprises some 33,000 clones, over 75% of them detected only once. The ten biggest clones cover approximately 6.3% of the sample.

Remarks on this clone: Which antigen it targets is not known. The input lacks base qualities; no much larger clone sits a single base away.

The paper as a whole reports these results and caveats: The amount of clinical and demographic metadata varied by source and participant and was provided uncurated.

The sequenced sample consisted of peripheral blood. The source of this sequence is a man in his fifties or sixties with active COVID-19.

The CDR3 amino acid sequence is: CAIKTTSGSTYNEQFF. The sequence in DNA is TGTGCCATCAAAACGACTAGCGGCTCAACCTACAATGAGCAGTTCTTC. The sequence is built from TRBV10-3 and TRBJ2-1, with TRBD2 identical over 9 junction bases. In the germline V gene, CDR1 corresponds to ENHRY and CDR2 to SYGVKD. Trimming accounts for 7 bases at V and 2 bases at J, while the number of junction bases matched to no gene is 9. Inclusive of the bounding cysteine and phenylalanine, the CDR3 is 16 residues long. CDR3 DNA is the only sequence kept; it has 48 bases, read in frame from the first base.